The TCR beta chain under discussion was sequenced for a study of shared clonotypes between healthy human individuals. Genomic DNA belonging to each subset was distributed in equal measure over several immunoSEQ plates. Replicate PCRs from sorted subsets contained approximately 190 ng DNA, which is 29,000 or so T cell genomes. The repertoire was sequenced with immunoSEQ multiplex PCR; TCRdb's copy has only in-frame clones and lacks some. The data hold about 650,000 clones, with over 95% observed a single time. Findings of the study overall: Generation of non-shared clonotypes was less probable than generation of clonotypes shared by all four donors.

Germline V gene lookup returns CDR1 SEHNR and CDR2 FQNEAQ (reference sequence). The CDR3 is 14 residues long. The V and J ends lost 2 bases and 2 bases respectively, with 10 bases between them. In the naive CD8 group, cells lacked CD45RO and were positively selected for CCR7, so terminally differentiated effector memory CD45RA+ cells were left out. Nashville, Tennessee was home to all donors, each a Caucasian adult. Details on this clone: Its antigen is unidentified.

This TCR was recovered from a woman between 25 and 40 years old in good health. V usage is TRBV7-9 and J usage is TRBJ2-7; tentative D call: TRBD2 (6 bases). Sequenced input: naive CD8+ T cells sorted from blood. The CDR3 DNA sequence: TGTGCCAGCAGCTTACAGGGACTTGCCTACGAGCAGTACTTC. This gives the protein CASSLQGLAYEQYF.